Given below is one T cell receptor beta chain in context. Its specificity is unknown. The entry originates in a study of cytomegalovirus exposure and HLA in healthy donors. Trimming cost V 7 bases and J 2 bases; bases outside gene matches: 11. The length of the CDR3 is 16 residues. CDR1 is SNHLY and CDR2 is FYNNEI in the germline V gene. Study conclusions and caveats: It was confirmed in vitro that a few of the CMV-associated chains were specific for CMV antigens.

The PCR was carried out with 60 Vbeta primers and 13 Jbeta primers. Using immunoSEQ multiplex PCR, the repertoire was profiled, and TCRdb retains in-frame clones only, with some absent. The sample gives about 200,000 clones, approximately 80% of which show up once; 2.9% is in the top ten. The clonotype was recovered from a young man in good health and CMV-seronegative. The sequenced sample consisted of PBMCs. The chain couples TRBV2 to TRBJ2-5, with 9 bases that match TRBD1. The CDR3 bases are TGTGCCAGCATCTCGACCGGACAGGGGAAACAAGAGACCCAGTACTTC. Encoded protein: CASISTGQGKQETQYF.